Following are 27 T cell receptor gamma chains from one sample sequenced in a study of gamma delta lymphoproliferative disorders and STAT genes (dated by TCRdb to 2017 to 2018). The method behind the library was multiplex PCR. TCRdb shows the sequencer as Illumina MiSeq. Clonotypes were called again by TCRdb from the public reads via CATT, and duplicate nucleotide sequences were then merged into one entry. The sample includes about 4,500 gamma-chain clones, with more than 7% observed a single time. The ten largest clones represent less than 3.5% of the sample. For both patients and controls, peripheral blood mononuclear cells were isolated, and the genomic DNA from these cells was used for TCR sequencing. Source material: blood. The receptors stem from a human donor in good health.

This clone is medium-sized. Other DNA sequences within the sample encode an identical CDR3. The chain combines TRGV4 with TRGJ1 or TRGJ2. The J gene, left out of TCRdb, was set here by checking the DNA against germline. Germline V gives CDR1 EGSTGY, CDR2 YDSYTSSV. The CDR3 is 12 amino acids. V trimming: 2 bases; J trimming: 4 bases; junction bases outside the gene matches: 2. In nucleotides, the CDR3 is TGTGCCACCTGGGATGCCTATTATAAGAAACTCTTT. This sequence encodes CATWDAYYKKLF.

By frequency in the sample, this clone is medium-sized. Other DNA sequences of this sample code for an identical CDR3. The rearrangement joins TRGV4 to TRGJ1 or TRGJ2. In the absence of a J gene in TCRdb, the DNA was matched to germline to assign it here. Per the germline V gene, CDR1 is EGSTGY and CDR2 is YDSYTSSV. The CDR3 covers 14 residues. J gave up 4 bases and V 0 bases, and 6 bases lay outside the gene matches. The CDR3 bases are TGTGCCACCTGGGATGGGCCCAGCTATTATAAGAAACTCTTT. Protein product: CATWDGPSYYKKLF.

This clone was counted many times. The V gene is TRGV2, the J gene TRGJP2. Germline matching of the DNA provided the J gene here, since TCRdb leaves it blank. V trimming: 9 bases; J trimming: 0 bases; junction bases outside the gene matches: 7. The CDR3 length is 14 residues. Germline V lookup: CDR1 EGSNGY, CDR2 YDSYNSKV. This chain's CDR3 is CATGFYSSDWIKTF. CDR3 coding DNA: TGTGCCACCGGTTTCTATAGTAGTGATTGGATCAAGACGTTT.

By share, this clone counts as medium-sized (0.01 to 0.1%). This chain connects TRGV10 to TRGJ1 or TRGJ2. Here the J gene was assigned by germline matching of the DNA, as TCRdb has none. TRGV10 is flagged as an ORF with uncertain function. J was trimmed by 2 bases and V by 8 bases; bases with no gene match: 4. The CDR3 loop spans 12 amino acids. CDR3 coding DNA: TGTGCTGCGTGGGATTATTATTATAAGAAACTCTTT. Amino acids: CAAWDYYYKKLF.

At least ten counts were recorded for this clone. The rearrangement uses TRGV8 and TRGJ1 or TRGJ2. No J gene was available from TCRdb, and it was assigned here by a germline match of the DNA. There are 13 residues in the CDR3. V shed 0 bases, J shed 3 bases, and the junction held 2 bases outside the gene matches. From germline, CDR1 is VENAVY and CDR2 YDSYNSRV. Here the CDR3 DNA reads TGTGCCACCTGGGATAGGATTTATTATAAGAAACTCTTT. It translates to CATWDRIYYKKLF.

This chain joins TRGV2 and TRGJ1 or TRGJ2. The J gene comes from matching the DNA to germline here; TCRdb lacks it. With 3 bases clipped from V and 12 bases from J, the junction kept 8 bases outside the gene matches. CDR1 is EGSNGY and CDR2 is YDSYNSKV in the germline V gene. The CDR3 runs to 11 residues. CDR3 loop: CATWDPRGKLF. The CDR3 DNA reads TGTGCCACCTGGGACCCACGGGGGAAACTCTTT.

Sample share makes this clone medium-sized (0.01 to 0.1%). The gene calls are TRGV4 and TRGJ1 or TRGJ2. Because TCRdb records no J gene, it was assigned here through a match of the DNA to germline. The CDR3 sequence is 14 residues long. The V segment lost 5 bases and the J segment 10 bases; nucleotides outside the gene matches: 17. Per germline, CDR1 EGSTGY and CDR2 YDSYTSSV. CDR3 DNA: TGTGCCACCTGGGCTTTGTTAACAGGTGGGAAGAAACTCTTT. Its translation is CATWALLTGGKKLF.

This clone was detected many times. A clone one base away is much larger, so this may be a read error. The same CDR3 arises from other DNA sequences in this sample as well. The CDR3 spells CATWDGRYYKKLF. The CDR3 region has the DNA TGTGCCACCTGGGACGGGCGTTATTATAAGAAACTCTTT. The V gene is TRGV2, the J gene TRGJ1 or TRGJ2. TCRdb carries no J gene annotation; the J gene was assigned here by matching the DNA with germline. CDR3 size: 13 residues. Per the germline V gene, CDR1 is EGSNGY and CDR2 is YDSYNSKV. Trimming cost V 0 bases and J 3 bases; bases outside gene matches: 2.

This clone is medium-sized in the sample. This chain joins TRGV10 and TRGJ1 or TRGJ2. Here the J gene came from matching the DNA to germline, since TCRdb omits it. TRGV10 is classed as an ORF, of uncertain function. The CDR3 has 12 amino acids. V was clipped by 8 bases and J by 8 bases; unmatched bases: 10. The CDR3 coding sequence is TGTGCTGCGTGGGATTACCCTGATAAGAAACTCTTT. Residues: CAAWDYPDKKLF.

To note about this clone: Because the CDR3's place on the DNA is in doubt, the DNA is left out and the CDR3 is given as listed by TCRdb. No J gene call was made, and the V gene is TRGV4. The length of the CDR3 is 21 amino acids, counting both ends. Germline V gene sequence: CDR1 EGSTGY, CDR2 YDSYTSSV. The CDR3 loop reads CATWDGHGIIIRNSLAVEQHF.

This clone qualifies as medium-sized (0.01 to 0.1%). The same CDR3 is also encoded by other DNA sequences in this sample. The CDR3 region is CATWDGRSDWIKTF. Here the CDR3 DNA reads TGTGCCACCTGGGACGGGAGGAGTGATTGGATCAAGACGTTT. V gene TRGV2 combines with J gene TRGJP2. Here the J gene came from matching the DNA to germline, since TCRdb omits it. Germline V gives CDR1 EGSNGY, CDR2 YDSYNSKV. Trimming at V came to 0 bases and at J to 5 bases, leaving 3 bases not matched to a gene. The CDR3 has 14 amino acids.

This clone rates as medium-sized. This chain joins TRGV8 and TRGJP1. TCRdb is silent on the J gene; assignment here came from matching the DNA to germline. CDR1 and CDR2 from the germline V gene are VENAVY and YDSYNSRV. This CDR3 has 11 amino acids. The V and J ends lost 9 bases and 11 bases, in that order; junction bases with no gene match: 9. The CDR3 region is CATRTRWFKIF. CDR3 nucleotides: TGTGCCACCCGGACGAGGTGGTTCAAGATATTT.

This clone is categorized as medium-sized (0.01 to 0.1%). V is TRGV5 and J is TRGJ1 or TRGJ2. The J gene is absent in TCRdb and was assigned here via DNA matching to germline. This CDR3 is 12 amino acids long. Per germline, CDR1 VINAFY and CDR2 YDVSNSKD. J was trimmed by 11 bases and V by 2 bases; bases with no gene match: 9. The CDR3 is CATWDNKREKLF. The CDR3 nucleotides are TGTGCCACCTGGGACAATAAGCGGGAGAAACTCTTT.

This clone was seen more than once but under ten times. J is TRGJP1 and V is TRGV4. The J gene was missing in TCRdb and was found by matching the end of the DNA to germline. V lost 11 bases to trimming and J lost 7 bases; unmatched junction nucleotides: 4. The germline gives CDR1 EGSTGY, CDR2 YDSYTSSV. The CDR3 has 10 residues. Here the CDR3 DNA reads TGTGCCAAAAGTGGTTGGTTCAAGATATTT. Its translation is CAKSGWFKIF.

Relative to its sample, this clone is medium-sized. The chain joins TRGV3 to TRGJ1 or TRGJ2. Germline matching of the DNA provided the J gene here, since TCRdb leaves it blank. The CDR3 loop spans 14 amino acids. Germline CDR1 reads VTNTFY; CDR2 reads YDVSTARD (reference sequence). Losses at the gene ends were 0 bases for V and 5 bases for J; bases not matched to a gene: 7. CDR3 loop: CATWDRPGDYKKLF. Here the CDR3 DNA reads TGTGCCACCTGGGACAGGCCGGGGGATTATAAGAAACTCTTT.

This clone is deemed medium-sized. The rearrangement joins TRGV4 to TRGJ1 or TRGJ2. No J gene was available from TCRdb, and it was assigned here by a germline match of the DNA. CDR1 is EGSTGY, CDR2 YDSYTSSV, per germline. The V and J ends lost 2 bases and 9 bases, in that order; junction bases with no gene match: 10. The CDR3 is 13 amino acids. The CDR3 nucleotides read TGTGCCACCTGGGATGACTCCTTCCGTAAGAAACTCTTT. This codes for CATWDDSFRKKLF.

Within the sample, this clone is medium-sized. It is unclear where the CDR3 begins or ends on the DNA, so no DNA is shown, and the CDR3 is as TCRdb lists it. The V segment is TRGV11, and no J call was made. TRGV11 is reported as an ORF; its role is uncertain. Termini included, the CDR3 measures 19 amino acids. The CDR3 loop is CTTVPAGLGTDFSGWFKIF.

By share, this clone counts as medium-sized. This rearrangement joins TRGV10 to TRGJ1 or TRGJ2. TCRdb offers no J gene call, so here the DNA was matched to germline to obtain one. TRGV10 is treated as an ORF (open reading frame) with a function not yet certain. The length of the CDR3 is 12 residues. J gave up 7 bases and V 8 bases, and 9 bases lay outside the gene matches. The CDR3 sequence is CAAWDPPYKKLF. CDR3 DNA: TGTGCTGCGTGGGATCCCCCCTATAAGAAACTCTTT.

This clone is labeled as medium-sized. The chain links TRGV2 to TRGJ1 or TRGJ2. The J gene comes from matching the DNA to germline here; TCRdb lacks it. Germline CDR1 and CDR2: EGSNGY and YDSYNSKV. This CDR3 region has 12 residues. V lost 0 bases and J lost 8; bases outside the gene matches: 4. The CDR3 sequence: CATWDGRHKKLF. The CDR3 nucleotides are TGTGCCACCTGGGACGGGCGTCATAAGAAACTCTTT.

V usage is TRGV3 and J usage is TRGJP1. TCRdb gives no J gene; it was assigned here by matching the DNA to germline. After removal of 0 bases from V and 1 base from J, the junction contained 5 bases not matched to a gene. CDR3 length equals 16 residues. CDR1 and CDR2 (germline): VTNTFY, YDVSTARD (reference sequence). CDR3 bases: TGTGCCACCTGGGACAGGCCAGGTACCACTGGTTGGTTCAAGATATTT. Translating it yields CATWDRPGTTGWFKIF.

By share, this clone counts as medium-sized. The V call is TRGV4, the J call TRGJ1 or TRGJ2. No J segment appears in TCRdb, so it was assigned here by matching the sequence to germline. The CDR3 consists of 10 residues. The V gene's germline CDR1 is EGSTGY and CDR2 YDSYTSSV. Germline trimming cut 5 bases from V and 12 bases from J; bases unmatched to any gene: 7. The CDR3 DNA sequence: TGTGCCACCTGGGGTAGAGGGAAACTCTTT. Amino acid sequence: CATWGRGKLF.

By sample fraction, this clone is medium-sized (0.01 to 0.1%). This CDR3 is also generated by other DNA sequences in the sample. This chain uses TRGV2 with TRGJ1 or TRGJ2. TCRdb does not report a J gene; here it was assigned by matching the DNA to germline references. J was trimmed by 5 bases and V by 1 base; bases with no gene match: 5. The CDR3 contains 13 residues. Germline V gene sequence: CDR1 EGSNGY, CDR2 YDSYNSKV. This chain's CDR3 is CATWDGLDYKKLF. The CDR3 DNA reads as TGTGCCACCTGGGACGGCCTAGATTATAAGAAACTCTTT.

Within the sample, this clone is medium-sized. It is unclear where the CDR3 begins or ends on the DNA, so no DNA is shown, and the CDR3 is as TCRdb lists it. The J gene has no call, while the V gene is TRGV11. TRGV11 is an ORF, and what it does is uncertain. The CDR3 extends over 19 residues, inclusive of both ends. CDR3 protein: CTTVPAGLGRWTTGWFKIF.

In its sample, this clone is medium-sized. The chain couples TRGV4 to TRGJ1 or TRGJ2. As TCRdb names no J gene, one was assigned here on the basis of a DNA match to germline. Germline V lookup: CDR1 EGSTGY, CDR2 YDSYTSSV. CDR3 size: 10 residues. V lost 5 bases and J lost 12; bases outside the gene matches: 7. The chain's CDR3 is CATWGSRKLF. DNA of the CDR3: TGTGCCACCTGGGGCTCCAGGAAACTCTTT.

This clone was seen only a few times. The chain joins TRGV9 to TRGJ1 or TRGJ2. No J segment appears in TCRdb, so it was assigned here by matching the sequence to germline. The CDR3 totals 15 residues. Losses at the gene ends were 2 bases for V and 3 bases for J; bases not matched to a gene: 10. Germline V gene sequence: CDR1 GITISATS, CDR2 ISYDGTV (reference sequence). The CDR3 loop is CALWEASFIYYKKLF. DNA for the CDR3: TGTGCCTTGTGGGAGGCCTCCTTTATTTATTATAAGAAACTCTTT.

The chain carries TRGV4 and TRGJ1 or TRGJ2. TCRdb offers no J gene call, so here the DNA was matched to germline to obtain one. Trimming cost V 2 bases and J 3 bases; bases outside gene matches: 7. CDR1 and CDR2 (germline): EGSTGY, YDSYTSSV. The CDR3 runs to 14 residues. The CDR3 spells CATWDASCYYKKLF. The CDR3, as DNA: TGTGCCACCTGGGATGCCTCTTGTTATTATAAGAAACTCTTT.

This clone was detected a few times. It is unclear where the CDR3 begins or ends on the DNA, so no DNA is shown, and the CDR3 is as TCRdb lists it. For the V gene the call is TRGV11; the J gene has no call. Being an ORF, TRGV11 has a function that is uncertain. With termini counted, the CDR3 has 15 amino acids. CDR3 sequence: CTTVPAGLGSYKKLF.